This is a list of T cell receptor beta chains from one sample in a study of T cells after yellow fever vaccination. Each CDR3 protein is one row after TCRdb ran MiXCR on the 5' RACE reads. This sample has 110,000 to 150,000 distinct CDR3 sequences, with about 6.2% found just once. Here the sequenced sample was CD4+ T cells sorted from PBMCs, taken 10 days after the yellow fever booster vaccination. These receptors all stem from a man younger than 45 who received the YFV17D yellow fever vaccine. Both conserved end residues are part of each CDR3. The order of the fields is D gene, clone size, J gene, V gene, CDR3 DNA, CDR3 protein. The D gene is left open where the match is weak. Size is omitted from some rows. Given values are once, few, many or a class for expanded clones.

>.|few|TRBJ2-3|TRBV7-9
TGTGCCAGCACCCTCTCACAGGCAGGGGTCACAGATACGCAGTATTTT
CASTLSQAGVTDTQYF
>.|many|TRBJ2-1|TRBV7-2
TGTGCCAGCAGCTTAGCTGGGGCCTCCTACAATGAGCAGTTCTTC
CASSLAGASYNEQFF
>TRBD1|many|TRBJ2-3|TRBV7-9
TGTGCCAGCAGTCCGAACAGGGGCATCACAGATACGCAGTATTTT
CASSPNRGITDTQYF
>.|many|TRBJ2-5|TRBV5-1
TGCGCCAGCAGCTTGGTAGGGGTGCCGAACCAAGAGACCCAGTACTTC
CASSLVGVPNQETQYF
>.|.|TRBJ2-7|TRBV30
TGTGCCGCAAACCTTGGCTCCTACGAGCAGTACTTC
CAANLGSYEQYF
>TRBD2|.|TRBJ2-1|TRBV20-1
TGCAGTGCTAGAGCCGGACTAGCGGGAGGACAGTTCTTC
CSARAGLAGGQFF
>TRBD1|.|TRBJ2-7|TRBV20-1
TGCAGTGCTAGACCCAATGCCGGGACAGGGGGCTATGAGCAGTACTTC
CSARPNAGTGGYEQYF
>TRBD1|many|TRBJ1-2|TRBV5-5
TGTGCCAGCAGACCCGGGACAGGGAAATTTGGCTACACCTTC
CASRPGTGKFGYTF
>.|many|TRBJ1-3|TRBV5-1
TGCGCCAGCAGCTCACAGGGTTTTGAGAACACCATATATTTT
CASSSQGFENTIYF
>.|many|TRBJ2-3|TRBV2
TGTGCCAGCAGTGACTGGGGGAGTGGGTTCGGCACAGATACGCAGTATTTT
CASSDWGSGFGTDTQYF
>TRBD2|.|TRBJ2-7|TRBV19
TGTGCCAGTAGCCCACCCTGGCGGGGGTCCTACGAGCAGTACTTC
CASSPPWRGSYEQYF
>.|many|TRBJ2-6|TRBV27
TGTGCCAGCAGTTTCGTTCATACCTCTGGGGCCAACGTCCTGACTTTC
CASSFVHTSGANVLTF
>.|many|TRBJ2-7|TRBV4-3
TGCGCCAGCAGCCTTGCGGACAGCTACGAGCAGTACTTC
CASSLADSYEQYF
>.|many|TRBJ2-4|TRBV4-3
TGCGCCAGCAGCCAAGTGGCGGAGGGTGTCAAAAACATTCAGTACTTC
CASSQVAEGVKNIQYF
>.|many|TRBJ2-3|TRBV12-3/TRBV12-4
TGTGCCAGCAACCGGGACCAAACAGATACGCAGTATTTT
CASNRDQTDTQYF
>TRBD2|few|TRBJ2-1|TRBV7-2
TGTGCCAGCCGCGGGAGTGGTGGCTATGAGCAGTTCTTC
CASRGSGGYEQFF
>.|many|TRBJ2-1|TRBV6-2/TRBV6-3
TGTGCCAGCAGTCGGGGACCGACCTACAATGAGCAGTTCTTC
CASSRGPTYNEQFF
>TRBD1|many|TRBJ1-2|TRBV4-3
TGCGCCAGCAGCCAAGAACTGGGACAGGGGATCGGCTACACCTTC
CASSQELGQGIGYTF
>.|many|TRBJ1-1|TRBV12-3/TRBV12-4
TGTGCCAGCAGTTTTCAGGGGAGCACTGAAGCTTTCTTT
CASSFQGSTEAFF
>TRBD1|many|TRBJ1-4|TRBV12-3/TRBV12-4
TGTGCCAGCACCCAGGACAGGGACAGCGAAAAACTGTTTTTT
CASTQDRDSEKLFF
>.|.|TRBJ2-5|TRBV5-4
TGTGCCAGCAGCCCAGACTGGCAAGAGACCCAGTACTTC
CASSPDWQETQYF
>TRBD1|many|TRBJ1-4|TRBV9
TGTGCCAGCAGCATTGGGACAGGGTTTGGTGAAAAACTGTTTTTT
CASSIGTGFGEKLFF
>TRBD1|many|TRBJ2-5|TRBV7-2
TGTGCCAGCAGCTTAGTGGGACAGACGGCCCAAGAGACCCAGTACTTC
CASSLVGQTAQETQYF
>TRBD1|many|TRBJ2-2|TRBV7-2
TGTGCCAGCAGCTTAAGGCAGGGGGCCGGGGAGCTGTTTTTT
CASSLRQGAGELFF
>.|few|TRBJ2-6|TRBV28
TGTGCCAGCAGGAGGTTCCTTTCTGGGGCCAACGTCCTGACTTTC
CASRRFLSGANVLTF
>TRBD2|many|TRBJ2-2|TRBV20-1
TGCAGTGCCCAGCGGGAGTACGGCACCGGGGAGCTGTTTTTT
CSAQREYGTGELFF
>.|many|TRBJ2-3|TRBV12-3/TRBV12-4
TGTGCCAGCAGTTTCGGTTTGTCAGGTCAAAGCACAGATACGCAGTATTTT
CASSFGLSGQSTDTQYF
>TRBD1|many|TRBJ1-2|TRBV20-1
TGCAGTGCTAGAGAAAGGGGGAGGGACAGTAACTATGGCTACACCTTC
CSARERGRDSNYGYTF
>TRBD1|many|TRBJ2-5|TRBV29-1
TGCAGCGCCGGACAGGGCTCGGAGACCCAGTACTTC
CSAGQGSETQYF
>TRBD1|many|TRBJ2-3|TRBV5-1
TGTGCCAGCAGCCCGGACAGGGGCACAGATACGCAGTATTTT
CASSPDRGTDTQYF
>.|many|TRBJ2-7|TRBV20-1
TGCAGTGCTAGTCTCAACAGCTACGAGCAGTACTTC
CSASLNSYEQYF
>.|many|TRBJ2-2|TRBV7-3
TGTGCCAGCAGCTTAATGGCCCTCGGGGAGCTGTTTTTT
CASSLMALGELFF
>TRBD1|many|TRBJ2-7|TRBV7-2
TGTGCCAGCGGGGGGACAGGGGGAGCCCACGAGCAGTACTTC
CASGGTGGAHEQYF
>TRBD1|.|TRBJ2-5|TRBV7-9
TGTGCCAGCAGCCGACAGGGGGCCCAAGAGACCCAGTACTTC
CASSRQGAQETQYF
>.|many|TRBJ2-7|TRBV20-1
TGCAGTGCTCCATCCTTCGGAGAGCAGTACTTC
CSAPSFGEQYF
>.|many|TRBJ2-1|TRBV10-3
TGTGCCATGGGGGTCTCGACAGATTACAATGAGCAGTTCTTC
CAMGVSTDYNEQFF
>.|many|TRBJ2-1|TRBV14
TGTGCCAGCAGCCCCTTAATCGGTGAGCAGTTCTTC
CASSPLIGEQFF
>.|few|TRBJ1-1|TRBV7-2
TGTGCCAGCAGCTCCAGAGTGGGGAGCACTGAAGCTTTCTTT
CASSSRVGSTEAFF
>.|many|TRBJ2-1|TRBV5-1
TGCGCCAGCAGGGACTATCCCTCCTACAATGAGCAGTTCTTC
CASRDYPSYNEQFF
>TRBD1|many|TRBJ2-5|TRBV6-2/TRBV6-3
TGTGCCAGCAGTTACGCCGGGACAGCTCAAGAGACCCAGTACTTC
CASSYAGTAQETQYF
>.|many|TRBJ2-3|TRBV15
TGTGCCACCAGCAGAGACAATGGGGCGGCAGATACGCAGTATTTT
CATSRDNGAADTQYF
>TRBD2|.|TRBJ2-3|TRBV5-1
TGCGCCAGCAGCTTGGGTAGTGCTAGCGGGAGTTTGGATACGCAGTATTTT
CASSLGSASGSLDTQYF
>.|many|TRBJ2-5|TRBV18
TGTGCCAGCTCCCGGGGTCACCAAGAGACCCAGTACTTC
CASSRGHQETQYF
>.|.|TRBJ1-2|TRBV7-2
TGTGCCAGCAGCGGTATCCGTACACGGTCTATTAATGGCTACACCTTC
CASSGIRTRSINGYTF
>TRBD2|many|TRBJ2-1|TRBV7-3
TGTGCCAGCAGCTTGGGGTCGAGCGGGAGCTCCTACAATGAGCAGTTCTTC
CASSLGSSGSSYNEQFF
>.|many|TRBJ1-1|TRBV5-1
TGCGCCAGCAGCTTGGACGCGGGGACGGTGAACACTGAAGCTTTCTTT
CASSLDAGTVNTEAFF
>.|many|TRBJ2-3|TRBV18
TGTGCCAGCTCCCGGGGACCGACAGATACGCAGTATTTT
CASSRGPTDTQYF
>.|many|TRBJ2-1|TRBV24-1
TGTGCCACCAGTGATAACACCCGCGGGTCCTACAATGAGCAGTTCTTC
CATSDNTRGSYNEQFF
>TRBD1|many|TRBJ2-6|TRBV27
TGTGCCAGCAGTGAAGGACAGGGATTCGCTGGGGCCAACGTCCTGACTTTC
CASSEGQGFAGANVLTF
>TRBD2|many|TRBJ2-7|TRBV6-1
TGTGCCAGCAGACCCCCGGCTAGCGGCTACGAGCAGTACTTC
CASRPPASGYEQYF
>.|.|TRBJ2-5|TRBV5-1
TGCGCCAGCAGCTTGGAGGGACTGGGACAAGCGGACCAGTACTTC
CASSLEGLGQADQYF
>TRBD2|many|TRBJ2-3|TRBV10-2
TGCGCCAGCGGTACAGCTAGCGGGAGGCCCCCAGATACGCAGTATTTT
CASGTASGRPPDTQYF